This T cell receptor (beta chain) appears in the sequencing data of a study of monozygotic twins with inflammatory bowel disease. Overall study results and limits: With others, IBD patients shared fewer clonotypes than healthy twins did, especially with disease activity.

Concerning this clonotype itself: Its antigen is still unknown.

After re-calling the 5' RACE reads, TCRdb lists one entry per CDR3 protein, DNA absent. This listing includes about 99,000 distinct CDR3 sequences. The CDR3 consists of 16 residues. Per the germline V gene, CDR1 is SGHDT and CDR2 is YYEEEE. The sample was blood. The chain is built from TRBV5-6 and TRBJ2-7; TCRdb calls TRBD2, which cannot be checked without DNA. The receptor's source is a human donor with ulcerative colitis or Crohn's disease, or a healthy co-twin of an affected twin (not recorded which). The CDR3 spells CASSLEAEGPSYEQYF. Drawing the rest from reference TRBV5-6 and TRBJ2-7, the complete variable domain is DAGVTQSPTHLIKTRGQQVTLRCSPKSGHDTVSWYQQALGQGPQFIFQYYEEEERQRGNFPDRFSGHQFPNYSSELNVNALLLGDSALYLCASSLEAEGPSYEQYFGPGTRLTVT.